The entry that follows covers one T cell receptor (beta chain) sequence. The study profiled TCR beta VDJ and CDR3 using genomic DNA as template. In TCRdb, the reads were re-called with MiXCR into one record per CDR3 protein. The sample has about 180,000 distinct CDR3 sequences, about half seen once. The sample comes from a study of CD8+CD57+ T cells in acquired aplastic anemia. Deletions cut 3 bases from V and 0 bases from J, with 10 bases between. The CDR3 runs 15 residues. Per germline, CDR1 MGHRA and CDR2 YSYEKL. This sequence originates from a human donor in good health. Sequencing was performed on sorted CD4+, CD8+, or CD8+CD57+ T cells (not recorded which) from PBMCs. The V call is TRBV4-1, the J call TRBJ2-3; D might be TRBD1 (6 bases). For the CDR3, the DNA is TGCGCCAGCAGCCACCACAGGGAGAGCACAGATACGCAGTATTTT. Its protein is CASSHHRESTDTQYF.